The T cell receptor beta chain under discussion was sequenced for a study of a mutant IDH1 vaccine in newly diagnosed glioma. Study overall: Each patient was administered eight vaccinations, scheduled in weeks 1, 3, 5, 7, 11, 15, 19 and 23.

A remark on this clone: The target antigen is unknown.

The CDR3 is made up of 14 amino acids. Germline V gene sequence: CDR1 SGHRS, CDR2 YFSETQ. The V and J ends lost 4 bases and 5 bases respectively, with 15 bases between them. This table comes from immunoSEQ multiplex PCR, and its TCRdb copy is limited to in-frame clones, with some not included. This sample has roughly 60,000 clones, with 70% to 90% found just once. Study-wide points: Altogether, approximately 93% of patients exhibited vaccine-induced immune responses.

Time point here: week 23, last vaccination. Doses consisted of 300 ug of mutant IDH1 20-mer peptide each, paired with topical imiquimod. The specimen comprised PBMCs, sampled from a glioma patient whose treatment included an IDH1 peptide vaccine. The V gene is TRBV5-1, the J gene TRBJ1-2; possibly TRBD1 for D (5 bases). This sequence originates from a man under 40 with glioma. The CDR3 nucleotides are TGCGCCAGCAGCCCGGGGACCGCGAGTTATGGCTACACCTTC. Protein product: CASSPGTASYGYTF.